Listed here are 5 T cell receptor beta chains from one sample, sequenced in a study of blood T cell repertoires in COVID-19. The method was immunoSEQ multiplex PCR; TCRdb's version includes in-frame clones alone and lacks a portion of them. The sample contains some 50,000 clones, approximately 90% of which appear only once. Sequencing was performed on peripheral blood. These receptors all come from a middle-aged man with acute or convalescent COVID-19.

Note on this clone: One end of the junction is discordant with germline, which a read error may explain. This chain links TRBV2 with TRBJ2-7, with 12 positions matching TRBD1. The germline gives CDR1 SNHLY, CDR2 FYNNEI. The CDR3 consists of 15 residues. The CDR3 protein is CASREGTGGYYEQYF. CDR3 nucleotide sequence: TGTGCCAGCAGAGAAGGGACAGGGGGCTACTACGAGCAGTACTTC.

This clone was seen only a few times. The CDR3 loop is CASSARLAGAYNEQFF. The CDR3 DNA follows: TGTGCCAGCAGCGCCCGACTAGCGGGCGCCTACAATGAGCAGTTCTTC. The rearrangement uses TRBV9 and TRBJ2-1, with 10 bases lining up with TRBD2. CDR1 is SGDLS, CDR2 YYNGEE, per germline. The CDR3 runs to 16 residues. The V gene end was trimmed by 3 bases and the J gene end by 2 bases; junction bases not matched to a gene: 5.

To note about this clone: At one boundary the junction diverges from the germline segment, which might be a read error. The chain is built from TRBV24-1 and TRBJ1-1, with no clear D. CDR1 KGHDR and CDR2 SFDVKD come from the germline V gene. This CDR3 contains 10 residues. CDR3 sequence: CATSVGGRTF. The CDR3 region has the DNA TGTGCCACCAGTGTAGGAGGTCGGACTTTT.

This clone was detected once. The chain couples TRBV6-5 to TRBJ2-7, with D perhaps TRBD2 (5 bases). V lost 6 bases and J lost 2, with 14 bases in between. This CDR3 has 14 amino acids. Germline lookup yields CDR1 MNHEY and CDR2 SVGAGI. This chain's CDR3 is CASRRRGSAYEQYF. The CDR3 DNA reads as TGTGCCAGCAGGCGACGAGGGAGCGCCTACGAGCAGTACTTC.

This clone has more than one count but fewer than ten. The CDR3, as DNA: TGCGCCAGCAGCTTGGGGCCGCAAAACACAGATACGCAGTATTTT. Amino acids: CASSLGPQNTDTQYF. The chain joins TRBV5-1 to TRBJ2-3; D is unclear. V dropped 0 bases and J dropped 2 bases, with 10 bases sitting between them. This CDR3 region has 15 residues. Germline CDR1 and CDR2: SGHRS and YFSETQ.